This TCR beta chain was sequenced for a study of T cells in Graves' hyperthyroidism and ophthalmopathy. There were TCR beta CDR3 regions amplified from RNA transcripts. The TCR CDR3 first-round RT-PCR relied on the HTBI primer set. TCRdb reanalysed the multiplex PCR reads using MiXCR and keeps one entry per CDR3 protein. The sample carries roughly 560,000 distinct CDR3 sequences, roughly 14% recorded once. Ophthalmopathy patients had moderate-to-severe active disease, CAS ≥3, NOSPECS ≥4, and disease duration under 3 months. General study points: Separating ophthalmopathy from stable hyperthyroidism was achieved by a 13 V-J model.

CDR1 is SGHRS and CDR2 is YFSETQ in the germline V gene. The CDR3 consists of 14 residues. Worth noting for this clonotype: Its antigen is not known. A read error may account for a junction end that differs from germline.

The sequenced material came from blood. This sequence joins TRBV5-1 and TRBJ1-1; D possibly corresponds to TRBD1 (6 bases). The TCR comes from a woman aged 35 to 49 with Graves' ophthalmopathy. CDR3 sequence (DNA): TGCGCCAGCAGCTTCCCAGGGAGGGACACTGAATCTTTCTTT. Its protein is CASSFPGRDTESFF.